These T cell receptor beta chains were read from a single sample in a study of blood T cell repertoires in COVID-19. Generated by immunoSEQ multiplex PCR, the TCRdb table keeps only in-frame clones and is missing some. The sample consists of some 42,000 clones, over 75% of them appearing once. Material for sequencing was peripheral blood. Receptor source: a human donor in a cohort sampled during active COVID-19. The conserved cysteine and the conserved F or W are not part of the CDR3 here. Size is omitted from some rows. Given values are once, few, many or a class for expanded clones.

TRBV11-2	.	TRBJ2-7	ASSLDYMDRLDPSYEQY
TRBV5-4	.	TRBJ1-2	ASSVDSNYGYT
TRBV2	once	TRBJ2-3	ASSVNRALPDTQY
TRBV30	.	TRBJ1-5	AWSGSDNQPQH
TRBV7-9	.	TRBJ2-5	ASSFGGGQETQY
TRBV19	once	TRBJ1-1	ASSQKVNTEAF
TRBV6-6	once	TRBJ1-1	ATNKWDNNEAF
TRBV19	.	TRBJ1-1	ASSGPGGWDYTEAF
TRBV11-2	.	TRBJ2-2	ASSQYGQNTGELF
TRBV7-3	.	TRBJ2-3	ASSTKYTDTQY
TRBV7-9	.	TRBJ2-7	ASSLKVQGGYEQY
TRBV4-2	.	TRBJ2-1	ASSQGTSGGVWNEQF
TRBV9	.	TRBJ2-2	ASSVVGQEYLTGELF
TRBV4-1	.	TRBJ1-4	ASSQVIQGINEKLF
TRBV5-8	.	TRBJ1-4	ASSLVLGANEKLF
TRBV6-5	.	TRBJ2-7	ASSYGQGVYEQY
TRBV3-1/TRBV3-2	.	TRBJ2-1	ASSQELTSYNEQF
TRBV9	.	TRBJ2-2	ASSAPTSGGTGELF
TRBV6-5	.	TRBJ2-7	ASSRTRIEQY
TRBV5-1	.	TRBJ1-2	ASSPRSDRAGYGYT
TRBV7-9	few	TRBJ2-3	ASSFDSTDTQY
TRBV7-9	.	TRBJ2-7	ASSFTSYEQY
TRBV6-6	.	TRBJ1-3	ASRQISLSGNTIY
TRBV18	.	TRBJ2-5	ASSARQGAQETQY
TRBV12-3/TRBV12-4	.	TRBJ1-1	ASRLMNTEAF
TRBV3-1/TRBV3-2	.	TRBJ2-1	ASSHTSGGASEQF
TRBV27	.	TRBJ2-7	ASTGQTPYEQY
TRBV6-5	.	TRBJ1-2	ASSQGVGGYT
TRBV7-9	few	TRBJ2-7	ASSLVGSGGASSYEQY
TRBV6-2/TRBV6-3	.	TRBJ2-5	ASSRGLAGGQETQY